The clone carrying this T cell receptor beta chain was counted between two and nine times. The antigen remains undetermined. One entry per CDR3 protein, called by TCRdb with MiXCR from the RT-PCR reads. The sample carries 550,000 to 650,000 distinct CDR3 sequences, about 11% recorded once. CDR3 size: 13 residues. V lost 3 bases and J lost 8, with 13 bases in between. The sample comes from a study of response to subunit inactivated influenza vaccine. Whole-study findings and limits: It was the authors' suggestion that each seasonal influenza vaccination recruits few new T cells.

This material consisted of PBMCs from blood, taken on the day of vaccination. This rearrangement joins TRBV12-3 or TRBV12-4 to TRBJ2-5; no definite D call. This receptor was taken from a man between 50 and 59 years old who received an inactivated influenza vaccine. The CDR3 DNA reads TGTGCCAGCAGTTTCGGAGTAATGGGAACCCAGTACTTC. This sequence encodes CASSFGVMGTQYF.